This entry concerns a single T cell receptor (beta chain). The antigen remains unidentified. Time point noted: after dendritic cell vaccination, including at tumor progression/relapse. CDR1 is MGHRA, CDR2 YSYEKL, per germline. V shed 4 bases and J 5 bases; nucleotides not matched to a gene: 11. The CDR3 length is 16 residues. This record comes from a study of glioma-infiltrating T cells after dendritic cell vaccination. Study context: Patients had newly diagnosed or recurrent glioblastoma and received dendritic cell vaccines. Study-wide findings and caveats: Higher TCR clonality did not directly relate to longer survival.

The primer mix had 60 V beta and 13 J beta primers. The repertoire was sequenced with immunoSEQ multiplex PCR; TCRdb's copy has only in-frame clones and lacks some. The sample lists tens of thousands of clones; about nine tenths were seen once. The input for sequencing was blood, taken after dendritic cell vaccination. The chain uses TRBV4-1 and TRBJ2-3, with TRBD1 identical over 8 bases. The source is a human donor with glioblastoma. CDR3 region: CASSLRDRSLGDTQYF. In nucleotides, the CDR3 is TGCGCCAGCAGCCTCCGGGACAGGTCCTTGGGAGATACGCAGTATTTT.